The entry below gives a single TCR beta chain sequence along with its context. Its antigen is as yet unknown. The data belong to a study of cytomegalovirus exposure and HLA in healthy donors. Study results and caveats: When presence/absence was analysed, sequencing depth was taken to be roughly uniform across donors. Fewer N-insertions (relative to the roughly 670-donor mean) were reportedly seen in an Asian-associated ancestry cluster in a later analysis.

The PCR was carried out with 60 Vbeta primers and 13 Jbeta primers. Profiled with immunoSEQ multiplex PCR; TCRdb holds only in-frame clones, not every one. The sample contains some 110,000 clones, 75% to 85% of which appear only once. The donors (healthy individuals) were bone marrow donors. Germline loops: CDR1 SGDLS, CDR2 YYNGEE. The CDR3 spans 14 residues. The V and J ends lost 0 bases and 2 bases respectively, with 9 bases between them. The chain combines TRBV9 with TRBJ2-7; D call uncertain. This clonotype originated in a man under 40 in good health and CMV-seropositive. Sequencing was done on a sample of PBMCs. DNA for the CDR3: TGTGCCAGCAGCGTAGGAGAGGTCACCTACGAGCAGTACTTC. Its protein is CASSVGEVTYEQYF.